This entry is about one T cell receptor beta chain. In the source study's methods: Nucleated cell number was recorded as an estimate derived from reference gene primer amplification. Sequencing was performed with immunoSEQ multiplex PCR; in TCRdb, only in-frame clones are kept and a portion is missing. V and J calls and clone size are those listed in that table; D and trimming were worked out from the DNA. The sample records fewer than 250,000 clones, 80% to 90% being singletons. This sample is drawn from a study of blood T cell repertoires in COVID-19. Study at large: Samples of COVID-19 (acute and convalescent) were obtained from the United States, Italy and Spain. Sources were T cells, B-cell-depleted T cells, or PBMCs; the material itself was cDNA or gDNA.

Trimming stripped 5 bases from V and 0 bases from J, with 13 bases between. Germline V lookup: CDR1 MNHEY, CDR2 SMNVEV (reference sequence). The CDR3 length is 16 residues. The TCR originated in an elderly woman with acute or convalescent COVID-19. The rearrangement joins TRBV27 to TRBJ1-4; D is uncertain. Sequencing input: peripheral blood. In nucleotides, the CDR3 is TGTGCCAGCAGTCCGCGTGGGCTTGCAACTAATGAAAAACTGTTTTTT. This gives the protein CASSPRGLATNEKLFF. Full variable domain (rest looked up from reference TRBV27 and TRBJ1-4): EAQVTQNPRYLITVTGKKLTVTCSQNMNHEYMSWYRQDPGLGLRQIYYSMNVEVTDKGDVPEGYKVSRKEKRNFPLILESPSPNQTSLYFCASSPRGLATNEKLFFGSGTQLSVL.